Sequencing of this T cell receptor beta chain was carried out in a study of OX40 agonist ivuxolimab in advanced cancers. Looking at the study overall: The costimulatory receptor OX40 (CD134) was targeted by ivuxolimab, a fully human IgG2 agonistic monoclonal antibody. Intravenous ivuxolimab was administered to patients every 2 weeks at six dose levels: 0.01, 0.1, 0.3, 1.5, 3 and 10 mg/kg. Among the roughly 50 dose-escalation patients, some 20 had hepatocellular carcinoma, 15 melanoma, 9 renal cell carcinoma and 9 head and neck cancer. In the dose-escalation cohort, 82.7% of patients were male, and the mean age was approximately 60 years with a range of about 20 to 80. Patients were allowed to have had prior anti-PD-1, anti-PD-L1 or anti-CTLA-4 therapy, and approximately 40% of the dose-escalation patients had been treated with checkpoint inhibitors. Three dose-escalation patients achieved partial responses, one with hepatocellular carcinoma and two with cutaneous melanoma. The purpose of peripheral TCRbeta sequencing was to test whether ivuxolimab changed TCR sequence diversity and led to clonal T-cell expansion. The monotherapy dose-escalation portion (N ≈ 52 patients) of the phase I ivuxolimab trial is reported in the paper. What the authors observed across the whole study: After ivuxolimab, more expanded clones were found on average in CD8+ T cells than in CD4+ T cells. Clonal expansion of both CD4+ and CD8+ blood T cells was observed from baseline to week 6 at doses 0.1 to 3.0 mg/kg. In the 0.1-3.0 mg/kg groups, partial responders had among the lowest normalized peripheral clonal expansion, particularly in CD8+ T cells. Which antigens the clonally expanded peripheral T cells were specific for was not determined. Low levels of normalized T-cell clonal expansion were also seen in some nonresponding patients.

Concerning this clone itself: The specificity of this receptor is unknown. No much larger clonotype is one base removed from it; base qualities were not supplied.

V and J lose 1 base and 3 bases, and a span of 7 bases separates them. The germline V gene (reference sequence) specifies LNHDA as CDR1 and SQIVND as CDR2. Including cysteine and phenylalanine, the CDR3 has 14 amino acids. Kept here is only the CDR3 DNA, which spans 42 bases and is read in frame from base 1. Patients with a history of autoimmune disease or receiving systemic immunosuppression were excluded from the trial. In every dose cohort, peripheral blood was drawn for TCR sequencing at baseline, cycle 4 day 1, and cycle 7 day 1. The samples were drawn from a first-in-human, open-label, multicenter phase I dose-escalation trial of ivuxolimab. Adults with locally advanced or metastatic melanoma, renal cell carcinoma, hepatocellular carcinoma or head and neck squamous cell carcinoma were enrolled in the trial. Before TCR sequencing, CD4+ T cells and CD8+ T cells were sorted from peripheral blood as separate populations.

Genomic DNA was isolated from the sorted cells so that the TCRbeta CDR3 region could be sequenced. The immunoSEQ Assay was used to sequence the TCRbeta CDR3 regions. In TCRdb, the immuneACCESS table is reduced to in-frame sequences with V and J assigned. These tables do not hold every clone; where another copy was compared, an unresolved V gene accounts for under half, and the others remain unexplained. Here the sample has some 59,000 clones; 85% to 90% occur a single time. Approximately 5% of the sample is in the top ten clones. The chain was built from TRBV19 and TRBJ1-5; TRBD1 is a weak D gene call, 5 bases matching. The sequence was obtained from an adult with an advanced solid tumor such as melanoma, head and neck, liver or kidney cancer. This specimen was CD4+ or CD8+ T cells sorted from blood, taken in a trial of the OX40 agonist ivuxolimab. The nucleotides are TGTGCCAGTAGTATAGGGGGGATCAATCAGCCCCAGCATTTT. The resulting protein is CASSIGGINQPQHF.